These 20 T cell receptor beta chains were all obtained from the same sample, sequenced in a study of T cell changes during pregnancy in multiple sclerosis. The data were produced by immunoSEQ multiplex PCR, yet TCRdb's version contains in-frame clones alone and is incomplete. The sample has 55,000 to 70,000 clones; 85% to 95% are singletons. The sequencing here drew on CD4+ T cells from peripheral blood mononuclear cells, taken before pregnancy. The receptor set was obtained from a female donor with multiple sclerosis, enrolled in a pregnancy study.

The chain couples TRBV6-5 to TRBJ2-1; 9 nucleotides agree with TRBD1. This CDR3 is built from 16 residues. J was trimmed by 7 bases and V by 2 bases; bases with no gene match: 9. Per germline, CDR1 MNHEY and CDR2 SVGAGI. CDR3 residues: CASSYLGDRARNEQFF. CDR3 nucleotides: TGTGCCAGCAGTTACCTAGGGGACAGGGCGAGGAATGAGCAGTTCTTC.

V gene TRBV5-8 combines with J gene TRBJ2-2; 9 bases align to TRBD1. The CDR3 totals 14 residues. V trimming: 3 bases; J trimming: 7 bases; junction bases outside the gene matches: 4. Germline V gives CDR1 SGHTS, CDR2 YDEGEE. CDR3 residues: CASSYRGRHGELFF. The CDR3 DNA is TGTGCCAGCAGCTACAGGGGGCGGCACGGGGAGCTGTTTTTT.

The CDR3 reads CASSPDRVSTDTQYF. Here the CDR3 DNA reads TGTGCCAGTAGTCCCGACAGGGTGAGCACAGATACGCAGTATTTT. The chain carries TRBV19 and TRBJ2-3; the match to TRBD1 covers 7 bases. After removal of 5 bases from V and 0 bases from J, the junction contained 5 bases not matched to a gene. CDR1 is LNHDA and CDR2 is SQIVND in the germline V gene (reference sequence). The length of the CDR3 is 15 residues.

The chain combines TRBV7-3 with TRBJ2-1, with 9 bases identical to TRBD2. CDR1 SGHTA and CDR2 FQGTGA come from the germline V gene. V shed 0 bases and J 5 bases; nucleotides not matched to a gene: 5. The CDR3 length is 16 residues. The CDR3 sequence is CASSLTILAGHNEQFF. The CDR3 nucleotides read TGTGCCAGCAGCTTAACTATCCTAGCGGGGCACAATGAGCAGTTCTTC. Full variable domain (outside the CDR3, taken from reference TRBV7-3 and TRBJ2-1): GAGVSQTPSNKVTEKGKYVELRCDPISGHTALYWYRQSLGQGPEFLIYFQGTGAADDSGLPNDRFFAVRPEGSVSTLKIQRTERGDSAVYLCASSLTILAGHNEQFFGPGTRLTVL.

V gene TRBV7-3 combines with J gene TRBJ2-5, with D possibly being TRBD1 (6 bases). Trimming shortened V by 2 bases and J by 3 bases, and 13 bases separated the two germline ends. Germline CDR1 is SGHTA and CDR2 is FQGTGA. CDR3 length equals 15 residues. CDR3: CASSLGLDREETQYF. In nucleotides, the CDR3 is TGTGCCAGCAGCTTAGGATTGGACAGAGAAGAGACCCAGTACTTC.

This clone was picked up one time. The chain has TRBV13 and TRBJ2-6; D gene unclear. Germline CDR1 PRHDT, CDR2 FYEKMQ (reference sequence). Trimming removed 5 bases at V and 0 bases at J, with 5 bases between. This CDR3 has 14 residues. The CDR3, as DNA: TGTGCCAGCAGCCCGTCCTCTGGGGCCAACGTCCTGACTTTC. Encoded protein: CASSPSSGANVLTF.

The chain uses TRBV29-1 and TRBJ2-5; D is perhaps TRBD1 (6 bases). The CDR3 is 12 residues long. V lost 4 bases and J lost 2, with 8 bases in between. Germline loops: CDR1 SQVTM, CDR2 ANQGSEA. The CDR3 here is CSVGQVQETQYF. The CDR3 DNA sequence: TGCAGCGTTGGACAGGTACAAGAGACCCAGTACTTC.

This chain joins TRBV7-6 and TRBJ1-4, with D possibly being TRBD1 (6 bases). The CDR3 sequence is 15 residues long. Trimming took 5 bases from V and 4 from J, leaving 14 bases between them. Germline-derived CDR1 and CDR2 are SGHVS and FNYEAQ. CDR3 sequence (DNA): TGTGCCAGCAGCGTAAGCAGGGGTGTTAATGAAAAACTGTTTTTT. Residues: CASSVSRGVNEKLFF. Variable domain in full (rest from reference TRBV7-6 and TRBJ1-4): GAGVSQSPRYKVTKRGQDVALRCDPISGHVSLYWYRQALGQGPEFLTYFNYEAQQDKSGLPNDRFSAERPEGSISTLTIQRTEQRDSAMYRCASSVSRGVNEKLFFGSGTQLSVL.

The chain carries TRBV11-2 and TRBJ2-5; 7 nucleotides match TRBD2. Germline loops: CDR1 SGHAT, CDR2 FQNNGV. The J segment lost 4 bases and the V segment lost 5 bases, leaving 7 bases of the junction unmatched. The CDR3 is made up of 14 amino acids. For the CDR3, the DNA is TGTGCCAGCAGCCCTCCGGGAGGACGAGAGACCCAGTACTTC. This encodes CASSPPGGRETQYF.

The chain recombines TRBV7-2 with TRBJ2-3, with TRBD2 matching over 9 bases. Trimming at V came to 5 bases and at J to 0 bases, leaving 6 bases not matched to a gene. The CDR3 runs 16 residues. Germline V CDR1 and CDR2: SGHTA, FQGNSA. The CDR3 coding sequence is TGTGCCAGCAGCCCACTAGCGGGCCTTAGCACAGATACGCAGTATTTT. Translating gives CASSPLAGLSTDTQYF.

This clone has only one observation. V and J are TRBV30 and TRBJ1-6, with D unresolved. This CDR3 is 13 amino acids long. V dropped 2 bases and J dropped 6 bases, with 8 bases sitting between them. Germline CDR1 and CDR2: GTSNPN and SVGIG (reference sequence). The CDR3 DNA reads TGTGCCTGGAGTAGACAAATTAATTCACCCCTCCACTTT. Residues: CAWSRQINSPLHF. Using reference TRBV30 and TRBJ1-6 for the parts outside the CDR3, the full variable domain is SQTIHQWPATLVQPVGSPLSLECTVEGTSNPNLYWYRQAAGRGLQLLFYSVGIGQISSEVPQNLSASRPQDRQFILSSKKLLLSDSGFYLCAWSRQINSPLHFGNGTRLTVT.

This clone has only a few counts. This chain joins TRBV5-4 and TRBJ1-5; 9 nucleotides line up with TRBD1. The V segment lost 2 bases and the J segment 6 bases; nucleotides outside the gene matches: 3. Germline V gene sequence: CDR1 SGHNT, CDR2 YYREEE (reference sequence). The CDR3 contains 14 residues. The CDR3 DNA sequence: TGTGCCAGCAGCTTACAGGGGGCCGGTCAGCCCCAGCATTTT. It translates to CASSLQGAGQPQHF.

The V call is TRBV29-1, the J call TRBJ2-7, with 9 bases matching TRBD1. Trimming at V came to 6 bases and at J to 6 bases, leaving 9 bases not matched to a gene. CDR1 is SQVTM and CDR2 is ANQGSEA in the germline V gene. This CDR3 is built from 13 residues. The CDR3 region has the DNA TGCAGCGTAGTAAAGGGACAGGGAGCCGAGCAGTACTTC. Its protein product is CSVVKGQGAEQYF.

V is TRBV6-5 and J is TRBJ1-4, with D hard to call. V lost 6 bases and J lost 0, with 11 bases in between. Germline CDR1 MNHEY, CDR2 SVGAGI. The CDR3 is made up of 15 amino acids. CDR3 sequence: CASRNYGATNEKLFF. DNA for the CDR3: TGTGCCAGCAGGAACTACGGGGCAACTAATGAAAAACTGTTTTTT.

The chain couples TRBV7-9 to TRBJ1-5; TRBD1 is a possible D gene (6 bases). V lost 5 bases and J lost 6, with 17 bases in between. CDR1 is SEHNR and CDR2 is FQNEAQ in the germline V gene (reference sequence). The CDR3 is 15 amino acids. The CDR3 loop reads CASSQNTGSPQPQHF. The CDR3, as DNA: TGTGCCAGCAGCCAAAATACAGGGTCCCCTCAGCCCCAGCATTTT.

The chain recombines TRBV25-1 with TRBJ1-3; no firm D call. The germline CDR1 and CDR2 sequences are MGHDK and SYGVNS. This CDR3 has 14 amino acids. With 3 bases removed from V and 0 bases from J, the gap between germline ends came to 6 bases. This chain's CDR3 is CASSDVISGNTIYF. CDR3 DNA sequence: TGTGCCAGCAGTGATGTTATCTCTGGAAACACCATATATTTT. The full variable domain, its missing parts supplied by reference TRBV25-1 and TRBJ1-3, is EADIYQTPRYLVIGTGKKITLECSQTMGHDKMYWYQQDPGMELHLIHYSYGVNSTEKGDLSSESTVSRIRTEHFPLTLESARPSHTSQYLCASSDVISGNTIYFGEGSWLTVV.

In nucleotides, the CDR3 is TGTGCCAGCAGTAGGTTAGGAGCAGGGGTGAACAATGAGCAGTTCTTC. Amino acids: CASSRLGAGVNNEQFF. The V and J genes are TRBV28 and TRBJ2-1; possible D gene TRBD1, 6 bases. CDR1 is MDHEN and CDR2 is SYDVKM in the germline V gene. CDR3 size: 16 residues. Trimming took 5 bases from V and 5 from J, leaving 19 bases between them.

The V call is TRBV6-1, the J call TRBJ1-5, with 7 bases aligning to TRBD1. J was trimmed by 3 bases and V by 4 bases; bases with no gene match: 6. Per germline, CDR1 MNHNS and CDR2 SASEGT. The CDR3 consists of 15 residues. The CDR3 loop reads CASSAAGTVNQPQHF. The CDR3 region has the DNA TGTGCCAGCAGTGCCGCGGGGACAGTCAATCAGCCCCAGCATTTT.

The genes are TRBV28 and TRBJ2-1, with 15 bases fitting TRBD2. Looked up from germline, CDR1 is MDHEN and CDR2 is SYDVKM. Trimming cost V 0 bases and J 8 bases; bases outside gene matches: 5. The CDR3 extends over 17 amino acids. The CDR3 nucleotides read TGTGCCAGCAGTTTATGGCAGGGACTAGCGGGAGGACATGAGCAGTTCTTC. This encodes CASSLWQGLAGGHEQFF. The full variable domain, rest sourced from reference TRBV28 and TRBJ2-1, is DVKVTQSSRYLVKRTGEKVFLECVQDMDHENMFWYRQDPGLGLRLIYFSYDVKMKEKGDIPEGYSVSREKKERFSLILESASTNQTSMYLCASSLWQGLAGGHEQFFGPGTRLTVL.

The chain is built from TRBV27 and TRBJ1-5; 9 positions agree with TRBD1. The ends lost 2 bases at V and 5 bases at J; junction bases unmatched: 13. The CDR3 runs to 18 residues. Germline CDR1 and CDR2: MNHEY and SMNVEV (reference sequence). CDR3 sequence (DNA): TGTGCCAGCAGTTTAGGGTACGGGACAGGGTCCCTTGATCAGCCCCAGCATTTT. It is translated as CASSLGYGTGSLDQPQHF.